Here is one TCR beta chain with its context. RNA amounts of about 0.45 to 1 ug underwent reverse transcription with random hexamers. MiXCR, run by TCRdb on the immunoSEQ multiplex PCR reads, gives a single entry per CDR3 protein. The profile shows approximately 300,000 distinct CDR3 sequences, approximately 89% of them singletons. This record belongs to a study of CD8 T cells in Susac syndrome. The V end lost 6 bases, the J end lost 0 bases, and 11 bases lay between the germline ends. CDR1 is GTSNPN, CDR2 SVGIG, per germline (reference sequence). The CDR3 has 13 amino acids. Negative isolation was used for CD8+ and CD4+ T cells and FACS enrichment for TEMRA cells.

The clonotype comes from a human donor with multiple sclerosis. Material for sequencing was CD8+ T cells from PBMCs. The chain recombines TRBV30 with TRBJ1-1; D not resolved. In nucleotides, the CDR3 is TGTGCCTGTTCCAAGGCCATGAACACTGAAGCTTTCTTT. This encodes CACSKAMNTEAFF.